This record concerns one TCR beta chain sequence. The antigen is unknown. This sample is part of a study of OX40 agonist ivuxolimab in advanced cancers. Background on the study: Averaging about 60 years in age, with a range of roughly 20 to 80, the cohort was 82.7% male.

The table came from immunoSEQ multiplex PCR; TCRdb's copy has only in-frame clones and leaves some out. The repertoire consists of 55,000 to 80,000 clones, with roughly 84% occurring once and the leading ten covering around 2%. Findings of the study overall: On average, a greater number of expanded clones characterised CD8+ T cells relative to CD4+.

The germline gives CDR1 LNHDA, CDR2 SQIVND (reference sequence). The CDR3 consists of 15 residues. The J segment lost 5 bases and the V segment lost 5 bases, leaving 11 bases of the junction unmatched. This receptor was obtained from an adult with an advanced solid tumor such as melanoma, head and neck, liver or kidney cancer. The specimen comprised CD4+ or CD8+ T cells sorted from blood, sampled in a trial of the OX40 agonist ivuxolimab. V usage is TRBV19 and J usage is TRBJ1-1; 7 bases line up with TRBD1. The CDR3 bases are TGTGCCAGTAGTCCCCGACAGGGTTTGAGGACTGAAGCTTTCTTT. Translation: CASSPRQGLRTEAFF.